This T cell receptor (beta chain) appears in the sequencing data of a study of blood T cell repertoires in COVID-19. Whole-study context: Acute-phase and convalescent COVID-19 samples originated in the United States, Italy and Spain. From T cells, B-cell-depleted T cells, or PBMCs came the material, which was cDNA or gDNA.

Patients from Seattle were sampled longitudinally, starting during active infection. This clone was detected only once. This CDR3 has 15 amino acids. Trimming removed 6 bases from V and 7 bases from J; junction bases left unmatched: 9. The germline V gene encodes CDR1 MNHNY and CDR2 SVGAGI (reference sequence). In the original analysis: Estimates of nucleated cell counts were drawn from the amplification of reference gene primers. Clones were read by immunoSEQ multiplex PCR, and TCRdb kept only the in-frame ones, dropping some. From that table come the V and J calls and clone size; the DNA was used to work out D and trimming. The sample lists about 230,000 clones; 85% to 90% were seen once.

The specimen sequenced was peripheral blood. The chain is built from TRBV6-6 and TRBJ1-5, with TRBD1 matching 10 bases. This sequence was found in a man younger than 45 with COVID-19, enrolled during active disease. The CDR3 here is CASSSGQGPFQPQHF. As DNA, the CDR3 is TGTGCCAGCAGCTCGGGACAGGGGCCGTTCCAGCCCCAGCATTTT.